Each of the 12 T cell receptor beta chains below was sequenced from the same sample in a study of OX40 agonist ivuxolimab in advanced cancers. The protocol used for the library was the immunoSEQ multiplex PCR assay. Drawn from immuneACCESS, this table holds only the in-frame rearrangements with V and J called that TCRdb kept. Clones are partly lost; checked studies trace under half to an unresolved V gene and leave the rest unexplained. The sample yields 75,000 to 100,000 clones; around nine tenths were counted once. Of the sample, approximately 0.81% falls within the top ten clones. Sequencing was performed on CD4+ or CD8+ T cells sorted from blood, taken in a trial of the OX40 agonist ivuxolimab. The receptors derive from an adult with an advanced solid tumor such as melanoma, head and neck, liver or kidney cancer.

The chain carries TRBV13 and TRBJ1-3; tentative D call: TRBD1 (6 bases). The CDR3 is made up of 15 amino acids. The germline V gene encodes CDR1 PRHDT and CDR2 FYEKMQ (reference sequence). Trimming cost V 3 bases and J 0 bases, with 9 bases left between them. The CDR3 DNA follows: TGTGCCAGCAGCTTCGACAGGCTCTCTGGAAACACCATATATTTT. This gives the protein CASSFDRLSGNTIYF. The full variable domain, rest sourced from reference TRBV13 and TRBJ1-3, is AAGVIQSPRHLIKEKRETATLKCYPIPRHDTVYWYQQGPGQDPQFLISFYEKMQSDKGSIPDRFSAQQFSDYHSELNMSSLELGDSALYFCASSFDRLSGNTIYFGEGSWLTVV.

This chain links TRBV19 with TRBJ1-1; TRBD1 aligns across 7 bases. V was clipped by 5 bases and J by 11 bases; unmatched bases: 8. CDR1 LNHDA and CDR2 SQIVND come from the germline V gene (reference sequence). CDR3 size: 12 residues. CDR3 protein: CASSPLQGLAFF. In DNA form, the CDR3 reads TGTGCCAGTAGTCCCTTACAGGGGCTGGCTTTCTTT.

The V call is TRBV4-2, the J call TRBJ2-5, with TRBD2 identical over 10 bases. This CDR3 has 18 amino acids. The germline gives CDR1 LGHNA, CDR2 YNFKEQ. The V gene end was trimmed by 4 bases and the J gene end by 1 base; junction bases not matched to a gene: 12. CDR3 in amino acids: CASSLTGSSGRVQETQYF. CDR3 in DNA: TGTGCCAGCAGCCTCACAGGATCTAGCGGGAGAGTCCAAGAGACCCAGTACTTC.

The V call is TRBV6-1, the J call TRBJ1-2; no clear D. Per the germline V gene, CDR1 is MNHNS and CDR2 is SASEGT. The germline V and J ends were trimmed by 3 bases and 7 bases, with 9 bases remaining between them. This CDR3 is built from 12 residues. CDR3 nucleotide sequence: TGTGCCAGCAGTGATTTTGACATTGGCTACACCTTC. This codes for CASSDFDIGYTF.

The rearrangement uses TRBV9 and TRBJ1-3, with no clear D. CDR1 is SGDLS and CDR2 is YYNGEE in the germline V gene. This CDR3 is built from 14 residues. V was pared by 0 bases and J by 8 bases, with 12 bases between. The CDR3 spells CASSVVPLRHTIYF. The DNA for the CDR3 is TGTGCCAGCAGCGTAGTACCCCTCAGACACACCATATATTTT. The full variable domain, completed using reference TRBV9 and TRBJ1-3, is DSGVTQTPKHLITATGQRVTLRCSPRSGDLSVYWYQQSLDQGLQFLIQYYNGEERAKGNILERFSAQQFPDLHSELNLSSLELGDSALYFCASSVVPLRHTIYFGEGSWLTVV.

The chain employs TRBV6-4 and TRBJ2-3, with TRBD1 matching 8 bases. Germline loops: CDR1 MRHNA, CDR2 SNTAGT. This CDR3 has 19 amino acids. The junction had 17 bases not matched to a gene; V was cut back by 6 bases and J by 0 bases. The CDR3 DNA reads TGTGCCAGCAGAAGCGCCGGGACAGGTGATACAGCTAGCACAGATACGCAGTATTTT. It yields the protein CASRSAGTGDTASTDTQYF.

This clone was counted a few times. The chain uses TRBV7-6 and TRBJ2-6, with a tentative D call TRBD1 (5 bases). Germline CDR1 SGHVS, CDR2 FNYEAQ. Trimming took 6 bases from V and 3 from J, leaving 9 bases between them. CDR3 length: 14 residues. The CDR3 sequence: CASSKGLGANVLTF. CDR3 bases: TGTGCCAGCAGTAAGGGGCTTGGGGCCAACGTCCTGACTTTC.

The chain combines TRBV7-3 with TRBJ2-5; 7 nucleotides line up with TRBD2. Germline trimming cut 1 base from V and 4 bases from J; bases unmatched to any gene: 3. The CDR3 has 14 amino acids. CDR1 and CDR2 from the germline V gene are SGHTA and FQGTGA. The CDR3 sequence is CASSLNPGGETQYF. CDR3 in DNA: TGTGCCAGCAGCTTAAATCCGGGGGGAGAGACCCAGTACTTC.

The chain joins TRBV30 to TRBJ2-5; 11 bases are a match to TRBD2. CDR1 and CDR2 (germline): GTSNPN, SVGIG (reference sequence). CDR3 length: 14 amino acids. The J segment lost 1 base and the V segment lost 5 bases, leaving 3 bases of the junction unmatched. The CDR3 sequence: CAWGGLAGQETQYF. The CDR3 region has the DNA TGTGCCTGGGGCGGACTAGCGGGCCAAGAGACCCAGTACTTC. The full variable domain, its missing parts supplied by reference TRBV30 and TRBJ2-5, is SQTIHQWPATLVQPVGSPLSLECTVEGTSNPNLYWYRQAAGRGLQLLFYSVGIGQISSEVPQNLSASRPQDRQFILSSKKLLLSDSGFYLCAWGGLAGQETQYFGPGTRLLVL.

The rearrangement joins TRBV19 to TRBJ2-2; TRBD1 aligns across 7 bases. Germline CDR1 LNHDA, CDR2 SQIVND (reference sequence). The J segment lost 0 bases and the V segment lost 5 bases, leaving 6 bases of the junction unmatched. The CDR3 is 16 amino acids. The CDR3 reads CASSADRLANTGELFF. The CDR3 coding sequence is TGTGCCAGTAGTGCGGACAGGTTAGCGAACACCGGGGAGCTGTTTTTT.

CDR3: CAISLAGGSYEQYF. The CDR3 bases are TGTGCCATCAGTTTAGCTGGGGGCTCCTACGAGCAGTACTTC. The rearrangement links TRBV10-3 to TRBJ2-7; D could derive from TRBD1 or TRBD2 (5 bases each). Germline V gene data show CDR1 as ENHRY and CDR2 as SYGVKD. V was clipped by 5 bases and J by 0 bases, with 11 bases between them. CDR3 length: 14 amino acids.

This clone was observed a few times. The chain is built from TRBV10-3 and TRBJ2-2; D unresolved. Germline V gives CDR1 ENHRY, CDR2 SYGVKD. The CDR3 runs to 12 residues. Trimming stripped 10 bases from V and 2 bases from J, with 8 bases between. Here the CDR3 DNA reads TGTGCCACTTCGCCCAACACCGGGGAGCTGTTTTTT. Its translation: CATSPNTGELFF.